This T cell receptor (beta chain) was recovered during a study of T cell responses to AZD1222 COVID-19 vaccine. This CDR3 is 11 amino acids long. Trimming took 6 bases from V and 2 from J, leaving 5 bases between them. The table came from immunoSEQ multiplex PCR; TCRdb's copy has only in-frame clones and leaves some out. The data contain fewer than 110,000 clones, 70% to 90% of them singletons. Study-wide points: Close to half of spike-specific TCRs reportedly recognize unmutated variant regions. The span of vaccine-associated CD4 TCRs extended across spike, with dominance at 160-218 and 743-854. Repertoires were obtained solely post-peak T cell response. Spike-specific TCR breadth and depth went up after people got two AZD1222 doses.

Comment on this clone: Its specificity is not known.

The chain uses TRBV23-1 and TRBJ2-7, with D unresolved. TRBV23-1 is identified as an open reading frame with a role that is uncertain. The origin of this receptor is an adult who received the AZD1222 COVID-19 vaccine. The sequencing used peripheral blood, collected 28 days after the second AZD1222 dose. The CDR3 sequence: CASSRAYEQYF. The CDR3 coding sequence is TGCGCCAGCAGCCGGGCCTACGAGCAGTACTTC.